Following are 18 T cell receptor beta chains from one sample sequenced in a study of shared clonotypes between healthy human individuals. It was CD45RO-negative cells, positively selected for CCR7, that made up naive CD8 cells, with terminally differentiated effector memory CD45RA+ cells excluded. The protocol was immunoSEQ multiplex PCR, while the TCRdb copy is restricted to in-frame clones and leaves out a portion. Among around 2,000,000 clones listed, roughly 91% were seen once. The specimen sequenced was naive CD8+ T cells from PBMCs. The receptors stem from a man between 18 and 29 years old in good health. Some clones in this sample may be carry-over from other donors' samples.

This clone appeared once. The chain joins TRBV6-5 to TRBJ2-3; D ambiguous. The length of the CDR3 is 14 residues. Germline V gene data show CDR1 as MNHEY and CDR2 as SVGAGI. V lost 2 bases to trimming and J lost 4 bases, with 10 bases between them. In nucleotides, the CDR3 is TGTGCCAGCAGTTACAGGGAAGGCCCAGATACGCAGTATTTT. Protein product: CASSYREGPDTQYF.

The gene calls are TRBV27 and TRBJ2-7, with 7 bases identical to TRBD2. Germline V gives CDR1 MNHEY, CDR2 SMNVEV (reference sequence). There are 14 residues in the CDR3. The J segment lost 2 bases and the V segment lost 3 bases, leaving 4 bases of the junction unmatched. CDR3: CASSFSGDTYEQYF. The CDR3 DNA is TGTGCCAGCAGTTTCAGCGGGGATACCTACGAGCAGTACTTC.

The rearrangement uses TRBV19 and TRBJ1-4; D is unresolved. The CDR3 extends over 15 amino acids. The germline gives CDR1 LNHDA, CDR2 SQIVND (reference sequence). V was cut by 3 bases and J by 0 bases, with 8 bases left in between. The CDR3 reads CASSIYPATNEKLFF. Written as DNA, the CDR3 is TGTGCCAGTAGTATCTACCCTGCAACTAATGAAAAACTGTTTTTT. Full variable domain (outside the CDR3, taken from reference TRBV19 and TRBJ1-4): DGGITQSPKYLFRKEGQNVTLSCEQNLNHDAMYWYRQDPGQGLRLIYYSQIVNDFQKGDIAEGYSVSREKKESFPLTVTSAQKNPTAFYLCASSIYPATNEKLFFGSGTQLSVL.

This clone was observed once. The gene calls are TRBV7-9 and TRBJ2-7, with D possibly being TRBD1 (6 bases). With 5 bases removed from V and 7 bases from J, the gap between germline ends came to 15 bases. Germline V lookup: CDR1 SEHNR, CDR2 FQNEAQ (reference sequence). The CDR3 is made up of 13 amino acids. The CDR3 region has the DNA TGTGCCAGCAGCAACGGACAGTCCCCGGAGCAGTACTTC. Amino acids: CASSNGQSPEQYF.

The sample holds one count of this clone. The rearrangement uses TRBV9 and TRBJ2-1; D unclear. Germline V gene data show CDR1 as SGDLS and CDR2 as YYNGEE. This CDR3 is built from 16 residues. Trimming cost V 3 bases and J 6 bases, with 19 bases left between them. CDR3 nucleotide sequence: TGTGCCAGCAGCGGCACAACCGGGTCCAGCTTCAATGAGCAGTTCTTC. It is translated as CASSGTTGSSFNEQFF.

For this clone: The same CDR3 can be traced to other DNA sequences in this sample. The chain couples TRBV27 to TRBJ1-3; perhaps TRBD1 as D (5 bases). The CDR3 has 14 residues. Germline loops: CDR1 MNHEY, CDR2 SMNVEV (reference sequence). The V end lost 5 bases, the J end lost 0 bases, and 8 bases lay between the germline ends. CDR3 bases: TGTGCCAGCAGTCCAGGGCTCTCTGGAAACACCATATATTTT. Its protein product is CASSPGLSGNTIYF.

This chain uses TRBV6-1 with TRBJ1-1, with a possible D match to TRBD1 (5 bases). V dropped 6 bases and J dropped 1 base, with 12 bases sitting between them. CDR1 is MNHNS, CDR2 SASEGT, per germline. This CDR3 is 14 amino acids long. The CDR3 is CASSPGRTNTEAFF. The CDR3 DNA is TGTGCCAGCAGCCCGGGACGGACGAACACTGAAGCTTTCTTT.

The rearrangement links TRBV27 to TRBJ1-2; D possibly corresponds to TRBD1 (5 bases). The CDR3 runs 14 residues. V was clipped by 9 bases and J by 4 bases, with 18 bases between them. Germline assignment: CDR1 MNHEY and CDR2 SMNVEV (reference sequence). For the CDR3, the DNA is TGTGCCAGTGGGGCCGTGGGTACGGGCTATGGCTACACCTTC. As protein: CASGAVGTGYGYTF.

The chain recombines TRBV4-1 with TRBJ1-1; possibly TRBD1 for D (5 bases). Trimming stripped 3 bases from V and 4 bases from J, with 18 bases between. CDR3 length: 16 amino acids. Per the germline V gene, CDR1 is MGHRA and CDR2 is YSYEKL. CDR3: CASSHWGIGQGTEAFF. CDR3 DNA: TGCGCCAGCAGCCATTGGGGGATCGGGCAGGGCACTGAAGCTTTCTTT.

The V call is TRBV6-5, the J call TRBJ2-7, with D uncertain. Per the germline V gene, CDR1 is MNHEY and CDR2 is SVGAGI. V dropped 6 bases and J dropped 6 bases, with 12 bases sitting between them. The CDR3 contains 12 residues. The chain's CDR3 is CASSYDGIEQYF. For the CDR3, the DNA is TGTGCCAGCAGCTACGACGGTATCGAGCAGTACTTC.

The chain couples TRBV4-1 to TRBJ2-1; D unresolved. This CDR3 is 15 amino acids long. CDR1 MGHRA and CDR2 YSYEKL come from the germline V gene. V shed 0 bases and J shed 10 bases, with 16 bases lying between them. CDR3 DNA: TGCGCCAGCAGCCAAGATCCGGCGAGACTGGGGGAGCAGTTCTTC. Protein: CASSQDPARLGEQFF.

The chain has TRBV7-8 and TRBJ1-5; 7 bases match TRBD1. The CDR3 spans 16 residues. V was clipped by 5 bases and J by 3 bases; unmatched bases: 10. CDR1 is SGHVS and CDR2 is FQNEAQ in the germline V gene. CDR3 bases: TGTGCCAGCAGCGCACACAGGGGAGAAGCCAATCAGCCCCAGCATTTT. Translation gives CASSAHRGEANQPQHF.

The chain carries TRBV7-9 and TRBJ1-2; the D gene is possibly TRBD1 (5 bases). In germline, CDR1 is SEHNR, CDR2 FQNEAQ (reference sequence). Trimming took 1 base from V and 7 from J, leaving 19 bases between them. CDR3 length: 16 residues. CDR3 sequence reads: CASSLGAAEGTAGYTF. The CDR3 coding sequence is TGTGCCAGCAGCTTAGGGGCTGCTGAGGGGACGGCTGGCTACACCTTC.

This clone was observed a few times. In nucleotides, the CDR3 is TGTGCCAGCAGTTTATCGGCCTCTGGAAACACCATATATTTT. It encodes CASSLSASGNTIYF. The rearrangement uses TRBV28 and TRBJ1-3; no reliable D call. Trimming took 1 base from V and 0 from J, leaving 4 bases between them. This CDR3 comprises 14 residues. CDR1 is MDHEN, CDR2 SYDVKM, per germline.

The CDR3: CASSLGWPYEQYF. CDR3 nucleotide sequence: TGTGCCAGCAGCTTAGGCTGGCCCTACGAGCAGTACTTC. The chain has TRBV11-2 and TRBJ2-7; no reliable D call. Germline lookup yields CDR1 SGHAT and CDR2 FQNNGV. With 1 base removed from V and 2 bases from J, the gap between germline ends came to 6 bases. The CDR3 length is 13 residues.

J is TRBJ1-2 and V is TRBV2; D unresolved. V was trimmed by 5 bases and J by 9 bases, leaving 19 bases between them. The CDR3 loop spans 14 amino acids. Germline V gives CDR1 SNHLY, CDR2 FYNNEI. CDR3 in DNA: TGTGCCAGCAGTTTCCGGGCCTTTTTGAGGCGCTACACCTTC. Its protein is CASSFRAFLRRYTF.

The chain combines TRBV7-7 with TRBJ2-1; D ambiguous. The CDR3 has 15 residues. V was pared by 1 base and J by 4 bases, with 11 bases between. Per germline, CDR1 SSHAT and CDR2 FNYEAQ (reference sequence). The CDR3 nucleotides are TGTGCCAGCAGCTTAGGTCTATCTGTTTACAATGAGCAGTTCTTC. Residues: CASSLGLSVYNEQFF.

This clone is a singleton in its sample. The chain joins TRBV7-9 to TRBJ2-3; D unclear. The germline V and J ends were trimmed by 2 bases and 7 bases, with 13 bases remaining between them. This CDR3 spans 14 amino acids. Germline V gives CDR1 SEHNR, CDR2 FQNEAQ (reference sequence). CDR3 in amino acids: CASSLRGQLHTQYF. The CDR3 bases are TGTGCCAGCAGCTTACGAGGTCAGTTGCATACGCAGTATTTT. The full variable domain, rest sourced from reference TRBV7-9 and TRBJ2-3, is DTGVSQNPRHKITKRGQNVTFRCDPISEHNRLYWYRQTLGQGPEFLTYFQNEAQLEKSRLLSDRFSAERPKGSFSTLEIQRTEQGDSAMYLCASSLRGQLHTQYFGPGTRLTVL.